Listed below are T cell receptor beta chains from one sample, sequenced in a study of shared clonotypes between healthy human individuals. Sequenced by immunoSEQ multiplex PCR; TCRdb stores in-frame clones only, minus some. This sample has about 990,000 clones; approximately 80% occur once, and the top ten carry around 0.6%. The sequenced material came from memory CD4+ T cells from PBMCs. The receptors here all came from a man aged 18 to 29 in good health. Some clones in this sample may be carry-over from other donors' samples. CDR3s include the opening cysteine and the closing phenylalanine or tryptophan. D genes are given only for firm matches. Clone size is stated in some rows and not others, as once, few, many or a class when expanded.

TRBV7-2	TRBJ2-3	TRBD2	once	CASSPGLGFDLTDTQYF	TGTGCCAGCAGCCCCGGACTAGGGTTTGATTTGACAGATACGCAGTATTTT
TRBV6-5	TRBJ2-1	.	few	CASSRQNEQFF	TGTGCCAGCAGCCGTCAGAATGAGCAGTTCTTC
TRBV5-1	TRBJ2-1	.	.	CASSPRPLDWRGGSEQFF	TGCGCCAGCAGCCCCCGACCCCTAGACTGGAGGGGGGGGAGTGAGCAGTTCTTC
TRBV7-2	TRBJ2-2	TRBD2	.	CASSPPNAGVAGELFF	TGTGCCAGCAGCCCGCCCAACGCGGGAGTGGCCGGGGAGCTGTTTTTT
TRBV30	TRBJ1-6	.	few	CARRNSGGTNSPLHF	TGTGCCCGGAGGAACTCGGGGGGGACCAATTCACCCCTCCACTTT
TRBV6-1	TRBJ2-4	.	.	CASLRSGPGIQYF	TGTGCCAGTTTACGGTCCGGGCCGGGCATTCAGTACTTC
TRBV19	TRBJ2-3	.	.	CASSNFRSTDTQYF	TGTGCCAGTAGTAATTTCCGGAGCACAGATACGCAGTATTTT
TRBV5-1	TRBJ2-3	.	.	CASSSNSDTQYF	TGCGCCAGCAGCTCAAACTCAGATACGCAGTATTTT
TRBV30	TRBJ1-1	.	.	CAWSVGGTNTEAFF	TGTGCCTGGAGTGTAGGGGGGACGAACACTGAAGCTTTCTTT
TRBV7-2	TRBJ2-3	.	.	CASTPPGTFVDTQYF	TGTGCCAGCACCCCCCCCGGGACTTTTGTAGATACGCAGTATTTT
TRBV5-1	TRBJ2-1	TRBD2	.	CASNTGGLAVDNEQFF	TGCGCCAGCAACACAGGGGGACTAGCGGTGGACAATGAGCAGTTCTTC